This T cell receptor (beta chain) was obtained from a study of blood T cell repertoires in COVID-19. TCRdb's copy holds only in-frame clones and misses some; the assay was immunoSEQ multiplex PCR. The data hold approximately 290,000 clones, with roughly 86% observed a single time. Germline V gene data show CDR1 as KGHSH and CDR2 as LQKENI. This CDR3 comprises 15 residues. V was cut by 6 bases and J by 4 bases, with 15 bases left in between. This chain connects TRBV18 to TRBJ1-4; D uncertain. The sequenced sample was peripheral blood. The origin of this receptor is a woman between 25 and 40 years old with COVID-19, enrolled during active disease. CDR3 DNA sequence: TGTGCCAGCTCCCCTCCTCCGGGAGGTAATGAAAAACTGTTTTTT. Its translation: CASSPPPGGNEKLFF.